The clone carrying this T cell receptor (beta chain) was found once. The data were obtained in a study of T cell changes during pregnancy in multiple sclerosis. Assay used: immunoSEQ multiplex PCR; TCRdb lists only in-frame clones, some missing. The data contain under 70,000 clones, about 92% of them singletons. This TCR came from a female donor in good health, enrolled as a control in a pregnancy study. Sequenced here: peripheral blood, sampled in the third trimester of pregnancy.

The CDR3 DNA follows: TGTGCCAGCAGGGCAGGGGGACGCCATGAAAGCGAGCAGTACTTC. This codes for CASRAGGRHESEQYF. The J gene is TRBJ2-7, the V gene TRBV2; TRBD1 aligns across 7 bases. Germline assignment: CDR1 SNHLY and CDR2 FYNNEI. The CDR3 extends over 15 amino acids. The J segment lost 6 bases and the V segment lost 6 bases, leaving 14 bases of the junction unmatched.